The clone carrying this T cell receptor beta chain was seen only a few times. Its antigen remains unknown. This sample stems from a study of T-cell reconstitution after alpha-beta-depleted transplantation in children. General study points: Alpha-beta T cells present about two months after transplant were reported to originate from several hundred expanded graft clones. TCRbeta diversity was high at day 60 in some patients (a result of surviving recipient T cells and thymic progenitors). T-cell counts and diversity at one year post-transplant came mainly from newly produced T cells.

For TCRbeta, the library was prepared with unique molecular identifiers. TCRdb reprocessed the PCR reads via MiXCR and lists one record per CDR3 protein. The sample consists of about a million distinct CDR3 sequences, about 31% of them appearing once. The CDR3 spans 15 residues. Trimming shortened V by 0 bases and J by 3 bases, and 9 bases separated the two germline ends. In germline, CDR1 is KGHSH, CDR2 LQKENI. The sequence was collected from a boy under three years old who had a stem cell transplant for SCID, so the T cells may come from the graft donor. V gene TRBV18 combines with J gene TRBJ2-1, with D unclear. The source was PBMCs, mostly from graft donor cells, collected 360 days after TCRalphabeta/CD19-depleted stem cell transplant. CDR3 residues: CASSPPGSIYNEQFF. Here the CDR3 DNA reads TGTGCCAGCTCACCACCTGGCAGTATCTACAATGAGCAGTTCTTC.